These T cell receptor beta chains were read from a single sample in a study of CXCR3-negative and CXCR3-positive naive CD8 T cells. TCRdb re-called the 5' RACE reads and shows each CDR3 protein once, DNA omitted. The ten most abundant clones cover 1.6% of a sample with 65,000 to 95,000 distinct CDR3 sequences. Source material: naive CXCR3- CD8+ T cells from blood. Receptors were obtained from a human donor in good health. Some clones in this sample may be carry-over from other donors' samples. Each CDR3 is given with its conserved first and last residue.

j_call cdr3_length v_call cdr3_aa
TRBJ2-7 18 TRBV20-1 CSAPQDRAGALVRYEQYF
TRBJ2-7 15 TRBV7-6 CASSLALGLSYEQYF
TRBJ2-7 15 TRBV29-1 CSVGGPDRPSYEQYF
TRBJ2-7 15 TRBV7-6 CASRARDYDSYEQYF
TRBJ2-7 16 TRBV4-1 CASSHPRTGGRYEQYF
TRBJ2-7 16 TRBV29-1 CSVELRGDRLPYEQYF
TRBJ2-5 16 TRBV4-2 CASSFNAGLALETQYF
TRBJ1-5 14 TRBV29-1 CSVAGSGGNQPQHF
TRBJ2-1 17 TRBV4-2 CASSQDLETTSYNEQFF
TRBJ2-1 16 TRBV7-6 CASSWRSGLSHNEQFF
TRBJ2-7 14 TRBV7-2 CASSPGTGVGEQYF
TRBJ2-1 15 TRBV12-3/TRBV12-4 CASSRSGRSYNEQFF
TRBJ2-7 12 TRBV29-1 CSVSGPDVEQYF
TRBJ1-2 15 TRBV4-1 CASSQEIRDRYGYTF
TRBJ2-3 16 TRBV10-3 CAINGREGTAHDMQYF
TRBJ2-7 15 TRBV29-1 CSVEDSDRGRGEQYF
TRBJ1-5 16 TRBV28 CASSLGQGADYQPQHF
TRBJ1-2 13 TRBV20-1 CSARRIEDYGYTF
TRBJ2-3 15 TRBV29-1 CSANLDRVSTDTQYF
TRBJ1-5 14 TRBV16 CASSPYPGDQPQHF
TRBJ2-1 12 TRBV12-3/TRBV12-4 CASSQARDEQFF
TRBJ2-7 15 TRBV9 CASSGVAGDEYEQYF
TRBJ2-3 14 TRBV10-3 CAIGDRGKTDTQYF
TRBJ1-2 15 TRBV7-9 CASSFGDRAPYGYTF
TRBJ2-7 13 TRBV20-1 CSARSIGYYEQYF
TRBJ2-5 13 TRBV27 CASSLGRQETQYF
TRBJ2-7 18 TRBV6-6 CASSPLGGLAGFSYEQYF
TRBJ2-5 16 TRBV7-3 CASSLGIAGLKETQYF
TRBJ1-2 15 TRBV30 CAWSRGDAGFNGYTF
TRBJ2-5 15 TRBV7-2 CASSLDRDPWKTQYF
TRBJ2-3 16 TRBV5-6 CASSLATSGSTDTQYF
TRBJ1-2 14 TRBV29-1 CSVEYRAPVWGYTF
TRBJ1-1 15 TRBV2 CASTQVPEGDTEAFF
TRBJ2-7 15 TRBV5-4 CASRHWTSGSYEQYF
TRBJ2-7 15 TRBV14 CASSLPNSGGYEQYF
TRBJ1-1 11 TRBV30 CAWSFPVEAFF
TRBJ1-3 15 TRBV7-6 CASRAEDISGNTIYF
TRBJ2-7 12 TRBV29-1 CSVEGSPHEQYF
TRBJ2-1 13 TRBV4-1 CASSQDLWAEQFF
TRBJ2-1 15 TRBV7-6 CASSLNAAAYNEQFF
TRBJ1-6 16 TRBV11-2 CASSGPTGLYNSPLHF
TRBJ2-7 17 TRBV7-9 CASSRFRDKDLSYEQYF